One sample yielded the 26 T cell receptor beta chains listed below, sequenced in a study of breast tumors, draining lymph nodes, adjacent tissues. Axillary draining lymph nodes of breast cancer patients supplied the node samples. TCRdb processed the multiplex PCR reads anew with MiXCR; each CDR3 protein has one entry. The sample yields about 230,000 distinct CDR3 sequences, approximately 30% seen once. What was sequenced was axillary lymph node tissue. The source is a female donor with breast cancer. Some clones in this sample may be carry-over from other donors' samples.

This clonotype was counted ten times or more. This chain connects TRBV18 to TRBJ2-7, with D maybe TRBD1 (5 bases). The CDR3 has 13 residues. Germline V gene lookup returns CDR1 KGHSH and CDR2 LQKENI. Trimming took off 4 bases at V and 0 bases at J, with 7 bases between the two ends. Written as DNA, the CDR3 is TGTGCCAGCTCACGGACACCCTCCTACGAGCAGTACTTC. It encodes CASSRTPSYEQYF.

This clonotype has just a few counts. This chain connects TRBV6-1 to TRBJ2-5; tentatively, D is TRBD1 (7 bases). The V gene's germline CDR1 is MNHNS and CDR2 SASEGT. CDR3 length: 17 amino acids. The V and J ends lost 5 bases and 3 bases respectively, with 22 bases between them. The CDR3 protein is CASSRGAGGQREETQYF. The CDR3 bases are TGTGCCAGCAGTAGGGGGGCAGGGGGGCAGCGGGAAGAGACCCAGTACTTC.

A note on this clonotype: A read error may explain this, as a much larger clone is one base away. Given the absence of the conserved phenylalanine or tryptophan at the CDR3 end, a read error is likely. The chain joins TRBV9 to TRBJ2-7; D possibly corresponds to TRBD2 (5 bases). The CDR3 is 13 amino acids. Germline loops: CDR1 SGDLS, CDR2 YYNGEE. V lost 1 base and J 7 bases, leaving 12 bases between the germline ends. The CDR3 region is CASSVSGLGEQYS. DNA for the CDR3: TGTGCCAGCAGCGTAAGCGGTCTAGGAGAGCAGTACTCC.

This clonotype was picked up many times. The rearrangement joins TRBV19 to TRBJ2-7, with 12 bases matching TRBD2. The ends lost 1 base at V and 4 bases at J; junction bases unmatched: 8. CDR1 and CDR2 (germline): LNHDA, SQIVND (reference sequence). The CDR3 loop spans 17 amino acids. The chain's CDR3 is CASSIALAGGQRYEQYF. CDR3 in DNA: TGTGCCAGTAGTATAGCCCTAGCGGGAGGGCAACGGTACGAGCAGTACTTC.

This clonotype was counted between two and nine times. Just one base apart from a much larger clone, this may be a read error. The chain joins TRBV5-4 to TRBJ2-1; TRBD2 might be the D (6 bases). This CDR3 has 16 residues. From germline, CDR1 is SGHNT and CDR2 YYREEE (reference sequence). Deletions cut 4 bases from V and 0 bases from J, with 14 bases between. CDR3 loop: CASSASSASSYNEQFF. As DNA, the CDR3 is TGTGCCAGCAGCGCGTCTAGCGCGAGCTCCTACAATGAGCAGTTCTTC.

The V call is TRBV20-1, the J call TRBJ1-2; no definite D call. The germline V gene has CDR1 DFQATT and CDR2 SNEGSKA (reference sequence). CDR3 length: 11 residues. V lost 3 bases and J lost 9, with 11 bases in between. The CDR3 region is CSARVLTSYTF. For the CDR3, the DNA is TGCAGTGCTAGGGTGCTGACTAGCTACACCTTC.

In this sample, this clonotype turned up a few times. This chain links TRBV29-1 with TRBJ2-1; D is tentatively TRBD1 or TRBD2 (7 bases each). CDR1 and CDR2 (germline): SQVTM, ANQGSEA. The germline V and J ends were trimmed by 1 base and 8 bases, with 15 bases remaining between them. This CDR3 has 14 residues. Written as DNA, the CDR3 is TGCAGCGTTGAAGGTACCAGGGGGGGCGATGAGCAGTTCTTC. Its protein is CSVEGTRGGDEQFF.

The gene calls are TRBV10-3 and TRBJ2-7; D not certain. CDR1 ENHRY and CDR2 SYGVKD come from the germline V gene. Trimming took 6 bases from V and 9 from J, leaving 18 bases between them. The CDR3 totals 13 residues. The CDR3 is CAISPSLALGQYF. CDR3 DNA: TGTGCCATCAGCCCGAGTTTAGCCTTGGGGCAGTACTTC.

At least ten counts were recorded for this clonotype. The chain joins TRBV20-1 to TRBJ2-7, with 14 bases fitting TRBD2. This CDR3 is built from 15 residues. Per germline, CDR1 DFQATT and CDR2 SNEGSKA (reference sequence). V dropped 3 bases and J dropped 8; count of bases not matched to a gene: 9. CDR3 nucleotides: TGCAGTGCTAGTACGACTAGCGGGGGGGGGTCAAAGCAGTACTTC. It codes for CSASTTSGGGSKQYF.

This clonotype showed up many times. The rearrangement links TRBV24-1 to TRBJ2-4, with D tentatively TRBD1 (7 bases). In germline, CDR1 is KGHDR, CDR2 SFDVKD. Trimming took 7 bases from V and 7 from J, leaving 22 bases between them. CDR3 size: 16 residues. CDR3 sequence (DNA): TGTGCCACCAGCAAAGGGGGCCGGGGGCCGGAGAACATTCAGTACTTC. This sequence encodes CATSKGGRGPENIQYF.

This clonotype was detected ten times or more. In DNA, the CDR3 is TGCGCCAGCAGCTCGACTAGCGGTAACTCCTACAATGAGCAGTTCTTC. Amino acids: CASSSTSGNSYNEQFF. The chain recombines TRBV5-1 with TRBJ2-1; 9 bases are a match to TRBD2. Germline V CDR1 and CDR2: SGHRS, YFSETQ. V gave up 3 bases and J gave up 0 bases; unmatched junction bases: 4. The CDR3 sequence is 16 residues long.

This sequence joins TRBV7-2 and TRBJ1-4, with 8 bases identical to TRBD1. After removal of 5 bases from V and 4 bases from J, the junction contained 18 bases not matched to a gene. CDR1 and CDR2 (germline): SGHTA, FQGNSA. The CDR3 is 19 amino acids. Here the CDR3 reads CASSLFDGLARGLNEKLFF. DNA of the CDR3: TGTGCCAGCAGCCTATTTGACGGATTGGCCAGGGGGCTTAATGAAAAACTGTTTTTT.

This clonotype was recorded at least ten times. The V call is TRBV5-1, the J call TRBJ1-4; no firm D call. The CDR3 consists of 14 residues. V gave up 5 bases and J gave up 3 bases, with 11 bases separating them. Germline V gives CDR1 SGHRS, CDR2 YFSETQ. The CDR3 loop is CASRMGTSNEKLFF. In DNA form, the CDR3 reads TGCGCCAGCAGGATGGGCACCTCTAATGAAAAACTGTTTTTT. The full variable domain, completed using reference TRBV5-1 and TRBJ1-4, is KAGVTQTPRYLIKTRGQQVTLSCSPISGHRSVSWYQQTPGQGLQFLFEYFSETQRNKGNFPGRFSGRQFSNSRSEMNVSTLELGDSALYLCASRMGTSNEKLFFGSGTQLSVL.

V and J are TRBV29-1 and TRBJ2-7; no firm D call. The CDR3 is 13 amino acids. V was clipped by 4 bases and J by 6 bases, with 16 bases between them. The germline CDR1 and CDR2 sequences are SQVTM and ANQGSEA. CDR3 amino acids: CSVGLGYLGEQYF. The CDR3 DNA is TGCAGCGTTGGTTTGGGCTATCTGGGCGAGCAGTACTTC.

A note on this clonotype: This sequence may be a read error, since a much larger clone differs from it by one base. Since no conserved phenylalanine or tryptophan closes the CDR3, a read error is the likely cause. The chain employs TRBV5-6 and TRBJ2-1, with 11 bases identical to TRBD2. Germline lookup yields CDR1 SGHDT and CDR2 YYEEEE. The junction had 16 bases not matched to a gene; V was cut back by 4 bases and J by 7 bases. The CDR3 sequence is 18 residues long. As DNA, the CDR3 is TGTGCCAGCAGCGACCTGGGGACCCGGGCTAGCGGGAGGAATGAGCAGTTCCTC. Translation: CASSDLGTRASGRNEQFL.

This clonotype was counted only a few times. CDR3 DNA: TGTGCCAGCAGTTACGAAGGTTTGGCCTACACCTTC. As protein: CASSYEGLAYTF. The rearrangement links TRBV6-6 to TRBJ1-2; D is unclear. Germline assignment: CDR1 MNHNY and CDR2 SVGAGI (reference sequence). Trimming cost V 2 bases and J 10 bases, with 11 bases left between them. The length of the CDR3 is 12 residues.

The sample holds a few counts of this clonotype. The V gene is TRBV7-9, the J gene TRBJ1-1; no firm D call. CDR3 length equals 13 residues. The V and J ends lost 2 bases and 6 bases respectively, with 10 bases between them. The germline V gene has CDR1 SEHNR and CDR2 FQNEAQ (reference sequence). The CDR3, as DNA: TGTGCCAGCAGCTTACAGGTTATTGCTGAAGCTTTCTTT. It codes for CASSLQVIAEAFF.

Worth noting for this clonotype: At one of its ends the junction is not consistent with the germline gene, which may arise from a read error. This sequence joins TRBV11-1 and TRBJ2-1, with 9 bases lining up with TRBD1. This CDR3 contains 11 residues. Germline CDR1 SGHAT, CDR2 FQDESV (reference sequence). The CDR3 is CASSAGQGQFF. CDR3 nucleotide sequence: TGCGCCAGCAGCGCGGGACAGGGACAGTTCTTC.

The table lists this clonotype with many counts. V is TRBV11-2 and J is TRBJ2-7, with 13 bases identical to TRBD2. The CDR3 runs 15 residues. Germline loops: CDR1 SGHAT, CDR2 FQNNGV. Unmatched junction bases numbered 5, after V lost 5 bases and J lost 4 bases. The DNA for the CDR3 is TGTGCCAGCAGCCGGACTAGCGGGAGTGGATACGAGCAGTACTTC. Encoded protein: CASSRTSGSGYEQYF.

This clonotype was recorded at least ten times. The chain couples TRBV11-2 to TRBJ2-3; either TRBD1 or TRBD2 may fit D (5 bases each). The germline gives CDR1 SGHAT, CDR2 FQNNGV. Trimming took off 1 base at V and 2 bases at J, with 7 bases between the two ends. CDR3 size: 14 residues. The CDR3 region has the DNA TGTGCCAGCAGCTTAGGGGGGTACACAGATACGCAGTATTTT. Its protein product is CASSLGGYTDTQYF.

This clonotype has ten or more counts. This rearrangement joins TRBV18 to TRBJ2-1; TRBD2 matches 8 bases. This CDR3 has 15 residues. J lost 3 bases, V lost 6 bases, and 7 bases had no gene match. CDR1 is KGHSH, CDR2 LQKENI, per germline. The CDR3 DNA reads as TGTGCCAGCTCCCCCGGGACTAGACTCTACAATGAGCAGTTCTTC. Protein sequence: CASSPGTRLYNEQFF.

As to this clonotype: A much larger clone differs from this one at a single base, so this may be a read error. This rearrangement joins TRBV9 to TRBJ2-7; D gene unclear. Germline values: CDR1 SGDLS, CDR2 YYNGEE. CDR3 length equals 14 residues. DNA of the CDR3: TGTGCCAGCAGCGTAGGAGACTTATACTACGAGCAGTCCTTC. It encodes CASSVGDLYYEQSF. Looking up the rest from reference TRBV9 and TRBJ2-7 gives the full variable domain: DSGVTQTPKHLITATGQRVTLRCSPRSGDLSVYWYQQSLDQGLQFLIQYYNGEERAKGNILERFSAQQFPDLHSELNLSSLELGDSALYFCASSVGDLYYEQSFGPGTRLTVT.

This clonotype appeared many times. The CDR3 loop reads CASSLKAGGKDEQFF. CDR3 bases: TGTGCCAGCAGCTTAAAGGCAGGGGGCAAGGATGAGCAGTTCTTC. V is TRBV11-2 and J is TRBJ2-1; 8 nucleotides align to TRBD1. The CDR3 runs to 15 residues. Germline CDR1 reads SGHAT; CDR2 reads FQNNGV. V lost 2 bases, J lost 8 bases, and 8 bases stayed unmatched. The full variable domain, in which reference TRBV11-2 and TRBJ2-1 provide the parts outside the CDR3, is EAGVAQSPRYKIIEKRQSVAFWCNPISGHATLYWYQQILGQGPKLLIQFQNNGVVDDSQLPKDRFSAERLKGVDSTLKIQPAKLEDSAVYLCASSLKAGGKDEQFFGPGTRLTVL.

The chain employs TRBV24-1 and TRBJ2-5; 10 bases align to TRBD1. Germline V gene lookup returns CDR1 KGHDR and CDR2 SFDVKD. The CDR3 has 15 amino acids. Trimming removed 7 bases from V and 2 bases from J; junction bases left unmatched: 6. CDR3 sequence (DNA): TGTGCCACCAGACCGACGGGACAGGGGCAAGAGACCCAGTACTTC. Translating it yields CATRPTGQGQETQYF.

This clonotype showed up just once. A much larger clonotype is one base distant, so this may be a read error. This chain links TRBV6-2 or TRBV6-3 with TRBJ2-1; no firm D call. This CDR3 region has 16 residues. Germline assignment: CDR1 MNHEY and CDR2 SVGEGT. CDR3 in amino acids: CATSRTWVSTYNERFF. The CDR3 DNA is TGTGCCACCTCAAGAACATGGGTCTCAACCTACAATGAGCGGTTCTTC.

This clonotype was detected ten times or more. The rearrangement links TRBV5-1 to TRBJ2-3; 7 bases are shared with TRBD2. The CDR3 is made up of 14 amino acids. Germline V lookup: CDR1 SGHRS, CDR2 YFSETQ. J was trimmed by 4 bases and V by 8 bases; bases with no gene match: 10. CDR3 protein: CASEMRGGADTQYF. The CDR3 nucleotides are TGCGCCAGTGAGATGCGGGGAGGGGCAGATACGCAGTATTTT.